Listed here are 30 T cell receptor beta chains from one sample, sequenced in a study of control samples from healthy donors and cancer patients. Clones were sequenced by immunoSEQ multiplex PCR, and TCRdb holds only the in-frame ones, with some missing. Of about 160,000 clones in the sample, roughly 94% were seen once. Sequencing was done on a sample of blood. These receptors all stem from a woman between 40 and 55 years old in good health.

The V gene is TRBV20-1, the J gene TRBJ1-1; TRBD1 aligns across 10 bases. V was pared by 3 bases and J by 3 bases, with 4 bases of the junction left unmatched. The CDR3 is 14 amino acids. CDR1 is DFQATT and CDR2 is SNEGSKA in the germline V gene (reference sequence). Here the CDR3 DNA reads TGCAGTGCTAGTAAAGGACAGGGGGACACTGAAGCTTTCTTT. Encoded protein: CSASKGQGDTEAFF.

The chain links TRBV2 to TRBJ1-1, with D unresolved. The CDR3 extends over 17 amino acids. The germline CDR1 and CDR2 sequences are SNHLY and FYNNEI. V lost 1 base and J 1 base, leaving 16 bases between the germline ends. The chain's CDR3 is CASSEVNGVLENTEAFF. CDR3 in DNA: TGTGCCAGCAGTGAAGTCAACGGGGTTTTGGAGAACACTGAAGCTTTCTTT.

The J gene is TRBJ2-3, the V gene TRBV9; a weak D match, TRBD2 (6 bases). Trimming shortened V by 0 bases and J by 6 bases, and 11 bases separated the two germline ends. CDR3 size: 14 residues. In germline, CDR1 is SGDLS, CDR2 YYNGEE. CDR3 DNA sequence: TGTGCCAGCAGCGTAGAAGGAAGCGGGGATACGCAGTATTTT. Its translation is CASSVEGSGDTQYF. The variable domain in full, with the rest retrieved from reference TRBV9 and TRBJ2-3, is DSGVTQTPKHLITATGQRVTLRCSPRSGDLSVYWYQQSLDQGLQFLIQYYNGEERAKGNILERFSAQQFPDLHSELNLSSLELGDSALYFCASSVEGSGDTQYFGPGTRLTVL.

The chain uses TRBV2 and TRBJ1-6, with 9 bases lining up with TRBD1. The CDR3 is made up of 16 amino acids. Per germline, CDR1 SNHLY and CDR2 FYNNEI. Losses at the gene ends were 7 bases for V and 8 bases for J; bases not matched to a gene: 12. This CDR3 reads CASNLMGDRVDSPLHF. In nucleotides, the CDR3 is TGTGCCAGCAACCTCATGGGGGACAGGGTTGATTCACCCCTCCACTTT.

This chain links TRBV5-1 with TRBJ2-5; TRBD1 is a possible D gene (5 bases). The CDR3 is 15 residues long. The germline V gene encodes CDR1 SGHRS and CDR2 YFSETQ. Between the trimmed V and J ends, which lost 0 bases and 1 base, there was a span of 10 bases. The CDR3 nucleotides read TGCGCCAGCAGCTTGGTGTCAGGGTCCCAAGAGACCCAGTACTTC. Its protein is CASSLVSGSQETQYF.

The J gene is TRBJ1-6, the V gene TRBV6-2 or TRBV6-3; maybe TRBD1 (5 bases). Trimming cost V 2 bases and J 5 bases, with 10 bases left between them. Germline V gene lookup returns CDR1 MNHEY and CDR2 SVGEGT. CDR3 size: 15 residues. CDR3 loop: CASSYRGPDNSPLHF. The CDR3, as DNA: TGTGCCAGCAGTTACCGGGGCCCAGATAATTCACCCCTCCACTTT.

CDR3 sequence (DNA): TGTGCCAGCAGCTTGGGACAGGGGGCTATCTATGGCTACACCTTC. Translated, it gives CASSLGQGAIYGYTF. This chain links TRBV7-2 with TRBJ1-2; 12 bases agree with TRBD1. The CDR3 loop spans 15 amino acids. CDR1 is SGHTA and CDR2 is FQGNSA in the germline V gene. Trimming removed 3 bases from V and 4 bases from J; junction bases left unmatched: 3. The variable domain in full, with the rest retrieved from reference TRBV7-2 and TRBJ1-2, is GAGVSQSPSNKVTEKGKDVELRCDPISGHTALYWYRQSLGQGLEFLIYFQGNSAPDKSGLPSDRFSAERTGGSVSTLTIQRTQQEDSAVYLCASSLGQGAIYGYTFGSGTRLTVV.

The V gene is TRBV4-3, the J gene TRBJ2-5; weak D call: TRBD1 (5 bases). The V gene lost 1 base and the J gene lost 5 bases, with 11 bases spanning the gap. The CDR3 runs 14 residues. Germline lookup yields CDR1 LGHNA and CDR2 YSLEER. The DNA of the CDR3 is TGCGCCAGCAGCCAAGTAGGGGTTGGCGAGACCCAGTACTTC. It specifies CASSQVGVGETQYF.

The chain combines TRBV5-4 with TRBJ2-5; D is uncertain. V was clipped by 4 bases and J by 1 base, with 8 bases between them. The CDR3 extends over 13 amino acids. Germline V gene data show CDR1 as SGHNT and CDR2 as YYREEE (reference sequence). As DNA, the CDR3 is TGTGCCAGCAGCGGCTCACCCCAAGAGACCCAGTACTTC. Its protein is CASSGSPQETQYF. Full variable domain (rest looked up from reference TRBV5-4 and TRBJ2-5): ETGVTQSPTHLIKTRGQQVTLRCSSQSGHNTVSWYQQALGQGPQFIFQYYREEENGRGNFPPRFSGLQFPNYSSELNVNALELDDSALYLCASSGSPQETQYFGPGTRLLVL.

To note about this clone: An end of the junction does not agree with germline; a read error may underlie this. The chain recombines TRBV7-7 with TRBJ2-1; 9 bases match TRBD1. This CDR3 has 15 residues. The germline CDR1 and CDR2 sequences are SSHAT and FNYEAQ (reference sequence). Here the CDR3 reads CASSPQGAPLNEQFF. In DNA, the CDR3 is TGTGCTAGCAGTCCACAGGGGGCCCCCCTCAATGAGCAGTTCTTC.

The V gene is TRBV19, the J gene TRBJ1-5; D is unclear. Germline values: CDR1 LNHDA, CDR2 SQIVND (reference sequence). V was trimmed by 7 bases and J by 4 bases, leaving 11 bases between them. This CDR3 is built from 13 residues. This chain's CDR3 is CASNGVRNQPQHF. The CDR3 DNA is TGTGCCAGTAACGGGGTTCGTAATCAGCCCCAGCATTTT.

The V and J genes are TRBV6-2 or TRBV6-3 and TRBJ2-1; D remains ambiguous. The CDR3 is 15 amino acids. CDR1 is MNHEY, CDR2 SVGEGT, per germline. V was shortened by 2 bases and J by 5 bases, with 13 bases between the two germline ends. The CDR3 reads CASSYRRLNHNEQFF. The DNA of the CDR3 is TGTGCCAGCAGTTACAGGCGGCTAAATCACAATGAGCAGTTCTTC.

The gene calls are TRBV19 and TRBJ1-4; D not certain. CDR1 LNHDA and CDR2 SQIVND come from the germline V gene (reference sequence). V was shortened by 1 base and J by 5 bases, with 11 bases between the two germline ends. This CDR3 comprises 15 residues. The CDR3 nucleotides are TGTGCCAGTAGTATAGCGGCGGGCTTGAATGAAAAACTGTTTTTT. Encoded protein: CASSIAAGLNEKLFF.

The J gene is TRBJ1-2, the V gene TRBV12-5; 7 bases align to TRBD1. From germline, CDR1 is LGHNT and CDR2 FRNRAP. V lost 1 base, J lost 6 bases, and 11 bases stayed unmatched. The CDR3 length is 16 residues. The DNA of the CDR3 is TGTGCTAGTGGTTTGGACGGGACAGTCCGATCCGATGGCTACACCTTC. It encodes CASGLDGTVRSDGYTF.

V usage is TRBV7-2 and J usage is TRBJ1-2, with TRBD1 identical over 8 bases. The CDR3 covers 15 residues. The germline CDR1 and CDR2 sequences are SGHTA and FQGNSA. The junction had 9 bases not matched to a gene; V was cut back by 5 bases and J by 4 bases. This CDR3 reads CASSRDGQGGYGYTF. The CDR3, as DNA: TGTGCCAGCAGCCGCGACGGACAGGGTGGCTATGGCTACACCTTC.

The chain combines TRBV5-4 with TRBJ1-3; D not certain. The CDR3 is made up of 16 amino acids. Trimming took off 0 bases at V and 1 base at J, with 11 bases between the two ends. The germline gives CDR1 SGHNT, CDR2 YYREEE (reference sequence). The CDR3 sequence is CASSLAGVDSGNTIYF. The CDR3 coding sequence is TGTGCCAGCAGCTTGGCTGGGGTTGATTCTGGAAACACCATATATTTT. The whole variable domain, remainder taken from reference TRBV5-4 and TRBJ1-3, is ETGVTQSPTHLIKTRGQQVTLRCSSQSGHNTVSWYQQALGQGPQFIFQYYREEENGRGNFPPRFSGLQFPNYSSELNVNALELDDSALYLCASSLAGVDSGNTIYFGEGSWLTVV.

The rearrangement links TRBV27 to TRBJ2-7, with 7 bases lining up with TRBD1. Germline V gene sequence: CDR1 MNHEY, CDR2 SMNVEV (reference sequence). The CDR3 totals 14 residues. J lost 6 bases, V lost 4 bases, and 9 bases had no gene match. CDR3 bases: TGTGCCAGCAGTTCGCGACAGGGTACCGGCGAGCAGTACTTC. Its protein is CASSSRQGTGEQYF.

The genes are TRBV2 and TRBJ2-1, with 9 nucleotides matching TRBD2. Germline CDR1 and CDR2: SNHLY and FYNNEI. Trimming removed 7 bases from V and 0 bases from J; junction bases left unmatched: 4. There are 15 residues in the CDR3. The CDR3, as DNA: TGTGCCAGCACTGTACTAGCGGGCTCCTACAATGAGCAGTTCTTC. Protein sequence: CASTVLAGSYNEQFF.

The chain links TRBV20-1 to TRBJ1-2, with no clear D. With 3 bases removed from V and 5 bases from J, the gap between germline ends came to 16 bases. CDR3 length: 14 amino acids. Germline assignment: CDR1 DFQATT and CDR2 SNEGSKA (reference sequence). In DNA, the CDR3 is TGCAGTGCTAGTCGGACGAGCCCCCAATATGGCTACACCTTC. Protein product: CSASRTSPQYGYTF.

The genes are TRBV18 and TRBJ1-3, with D tentatively TRBD1 (5 bases). The CDR3 covers 16 residues. Per the germline V gene, CDR1 is KGHSH and CDR2 is LQKENI. Trimming removed 4 bases from V and 0 bases from J, with 13 bases in between. This CDR3 is CASSLSGGVSGNTIYF. As DNA, the CDR3 is TGTGCCAGCTCACTCAGTGGGGGGGTCTCTGGAAACACCATATATTTT.

The V call is TRBV6-5, the J call TRBJ1-5; the D gene is possibly TRBD1 (6 bases). This CDR3 contains 15 residues. Germline V lookup: CDR1 MNHEY, CDR2 SVGAGI. The V and J ends lost 7 bases and 2 bases respectively, with 15 bases between them. CDR3 coding DNA: TGTGCCAGCACCCGTCGGGGGGCGCGCAATCAGCCCCAGCATTTT. Amino acid sequence: CASTRRGARNQPQHF.

The chain is built from TRBV7-6 and TRBJ1-1, with 9 positions matching TRBD1. Germline CDR1 SGHVS, CDR2 FNYEAQ. The CDR3 covers 17 residues. V was clipped by 4 bases and J by 5 bases; unmatched bases: 14. In nucleotides, the CDR3 is TGTGCCAGCAGCTATGGGACAGGGCGGCTTGCTGGGACTGAAGCTTTCTTT. It codes for CASSYGTGRLAGTEAFF.

The chain links TRBV21-1 to TRBJ1-5. TRBV21-1 is a pseudogene locus. The CDR3 length is 14 residues. CDR3 in DNA: TGTGCCAGCCCCAGGGTAACAGCGGATCAGCCCCAGCATTTT. Its protein product is CASPRVTADQPQHF.

V usage is TRBV4-3 and J usage is TRBJ1-2; D perhaps matches TRBD1 (6 bases). The germline gives CDR1 LGHNA, CDR2 YSLEER. Between the trimmed V and J ends, which lost 0 bases and 8 bases, there was a span of 13 bases. The CDR3 sequence is 14 residues long. In nucleotides, the CDR3 is TGCGCCAGCAGCCAAGATAGGGGGGCGCGGGGCTACACCTTC. Residues: CASSQDRGARGYTF.

V usage is TRBV6-6 and J usage is TRBJ1-5; D unresolved. CDR3 length: 17 amino acids. Per the germline V gene, CDR1 is MNHNY and CDR2 is SVGAGI (reference sequence). V was shortened by 5 bases and J by 0 bases, with 17 bases between the two germline ends. The CDR3 sequence: CASSLRSRRDSNQPQHF. CDR3 coding DNA: TGTGCCAGCAGTCTCCGGTCCCGACGGGATAGCAATCAGCCCCAGCATTTT.

The chain combines TRBV6-5 with TRBJ1-2, with TRBD1 matching over 12 bases. The V gene end was trimmed by 6 bases and the J gene end by 8 bases; junction bases not matched to a gene: 7. Germline loops: CDR1 MNHEY, CDR2 SVGAGI. CDR3 size: 14 residues. This chain's CDR3 is CASRPGQGARGYTF. The CDR3 DNA follows: TGTGCCAGCAGGCCGGGACAGGGGGCCCGGGGCTACACCTTC.

The V gene is TRBV7-3, the J gene TRBJ2-2; perhaps TRBD2 as D (7 bases). The CDR3 consists of 18 residues. V lost 2 bases and J 4 bases, leaving 20 bases between the germline ends. In germline, CDR1 is SGHTA, CDR2 FQGTGA. In nucleotides, the CDR3 is TGTGCCAGCAGCTTAGTCGGTCGATCGGGGGGCGGCACCGGGGAGCTGTTTTTT. Protein sequence: CASSLVGRSGGGTGELFF.

The chain combines TRBV10-3 with TRBJ2-2, with D possibly TRBD2 on 5 matching bases. The CDR3 is made up of 16 amino acids. Germline V lookup: CDR1 ENHRY, CDR2 SYGVKD. Trimming left V 5 bases short and J 1 base short, with 14 bases between. The DNA for the CDR3 is TGTGCCATCAGTATTAAGGGAGAGGGGAACACCGGGGAGCTGTTTTTT. This sequence encodes CAISIKGEGNTGELFF.

V is TRBV4-1 and J is TRBJ1-5; the D is unclear. V lost 0 bases and J 3 bases, leaving 9 bases between the germline ends. In germline, CDR1 is MGHRA, CDR2 YSYEKL. The CDR3 has 15 amino acids. CDR3 loop: CASSQELGNNQPQHF. The CDR3 DNA is TGCGCCAGCAGCCAAGAATTAGGGAACAATCAGCCCCAGCATTTT.

As concerns this clone: The identical CDR3 is also encoded by other nucleotide sequences in the sample. The V call is TRBV29-1, the J call TRBJ1-2, with TRBD1 matching over 7 bases. J was trimmed by 2 bases and V by 4 bases; bases with no gene match: 4. The germline V gene has CDR1 SQVTM and CDR2 ANQGSEA. This CDR3 is built from 13 residues. For the CDR3, the DNA is TGCAGCGTTGGGACAGGCACGAACTATGGCTACACCTTC. Translating gives CSVGTGTNYGYTF.